The present entry profiles one T cell receptor beta chain with its context. The source of the sample is a study of shared clonotypes between healthy human individuals. Study in general: CD4 naive and memory got three plates each, CD8 naive two, CD8 memory one.

The CDR3 has 18 residues. CDR1 and CDR2 (germline): PRHDT, FYEKMQ (reference sequence). V dropped 5 bases and J dropped 3; count of bases not matched to a gene: 17. Assay: immunoSEQ multiplex PCR; the TCRdb copy retains only in-frame clones and omits some. The table lists over a million clones, 95% to 99% of them singletons. Source material: naive CD4+ T cells sorted from blood. Subset in this sample: CD45RA+ positively selected. V is TRBV13 and J is TRBJ2-3; 7 positions match TRBD1. The receptor was derived from a young man in good health. The CDR3 sequence is CASSPPDRTGRATDTQYF. The CDR3 DNA is TGTGCCAGCAGCCCCCCGGACCGGACAGGAAGAGCGACAGATACGCAGTATTTT.